This is a list of T cell receptor beta chains from one sample in a study of blood T cell repertoires in COVID-19. Repertoires were generated with immunoSEQ multiplex PCR, while TCRdb's copy carries only in-frame clones and drops some. The data contain about 240,000 clones, roughly four fifths of them singletons. What was sequenced was peripheral blood. The source of these receptors is a middle-aged man with acute or convalescent COVID-19. The CDR3 runs from the conserved cysteine through the conserved F or W. The order of the fields is CDR3 protein, CDR3 DNA, D gene, J gene, clone size, V gene. The D gene is left open where the match is weak. Part of the rows lack a size; the others show once, few, many or a class for expanded clones.

CDR3 protein: CAIKSGANYGYTF
CDR3 DNA: TGTGCCATCAAAAGTGGGGCGAACTATGGCTACACCTTC
D gene: .
J gene: TRBJ1-2
clone size: .
V gene: TRBV10-3

CDR3 protein: CSAEGQPGSYNEQFF
CDR3 DNA: TGCAGCGCCGAGGGCCAGCCGGGGTCCTACAATGAGCAGTTCTTC
D gene: .
J gene: TRBJ2-1
clone size: .
V gene: TRBV29-1

CDR3 protein: CASSFSNSYEQYF
CDR3 DNA: TGTGCCAGCAGCTTCAGTAACTCCTACGAGCAGTACTTC
D gene: .
J gene: TRBJ2-7
clone size: .
V gene: TRBV5-5

CDR3 protein: CAWSVLSWTSRNYGYTF
CDR3 DNA: TGTGCCTGGAGTGTACTTTCTTGGACATCCAGAAACTATGGCTACACCTTC
D gene: .
J gene: TRBJ1-2
clone size: .
V gene: TRBV30

CDR3 protein: CASSEGVAGPYEQYF
CDR3 DNA: TGTGCCAGCAGTGAAGGGGTAGCGGGTCCCTACGAGCAGTACTTC
D gene: TRBD2
J gene: TRBJ2-7
clone size: .
V gene: TRBV6-1

CDR3 protein: CASSPVGVGANVLTF
CDR3 DNA: .
D gene: .
J gene: TRBJ2-6
clone size: .
V gene: TRBV21-1

CDR3 protein: CASGSGRGAGVTSYNEQFF
CDR3 DNA: TGTGCTAGTGGTTCGGGCCGGGGAGCAGGGGTCACCTCCTACAATGAGCAGTTCTTC
D gene: .
J gene: TRBJ2-1
clone size: .
V gene: TRBV12-5

CDR3 protein: CASKTSGDPYEQYF
CDR3 DNA: TGTGCCAGCAAGACTAGCGGAGACCCCTACGAGCAGTACTTC
D gene: TRBD2
J gene: TRBJ2-7
clone size: .
V gene: TRBV6-5

CDR3 protein: CASSPGTSGHTDTQYF
CDR3 DNA: TGTGCCAGCAGCCCCGGGACTAGCGGTCACACAGATACGCAGTATTTT
D gene: TRBD2
J gene: TRBJ2-3
clone size: once
V gene: TRBV28

CDR3 protein: CASSQDQGAAYNSPLHF
CDR3 DNA: TGTGCCAGCAGCCAAGATCAGGGGGCTGCCTATAATTCACCCCTCCACTTT
D gene: TRBD1
J gene: TRBJ1-6
clone size: .
V gene: TRBV3-1/TRBV3-2

CDR3 protein: CASSLGQGGQPQHF
CDR3 DNA: TGTGCCAGCAGCTTAGGACAGGGGGGCCAGCCCCAGCATTTT
D gene: TRBD1
J gene: TRBJ1-5
clone size: .
V gene: TRBV7-2

CDR3 protein: CASSRGLAGGPGELFF
CDR3 DNA: TGTGCCAGCAGCCGCGGACTAGCGGGAGGGCCCGGGGAGCTGTTTTTT
D gene: TRBD2
J gene: TRBJ2-2
clone size: .
V gene: TRBV6-2/TRBV6-3

CDR3 protein: CASSQQQGAGEKLFF
CDR3 DNA: TGTGCCAGCAGTCAACAACAGGGGGCAGGGGAAAAACTGTTTTTT
D gene: TRBD1
J gene: TRBJ1-4
clone size: .
V gene: TRBV6-6

CDR3 protein: CASSLSLEGDWATDTQYF
CDR3 DNA: TGTGCCAGCAGCCTAAGTTTAGAAGGGGACTGGGCCACAGATACGCAGTATTTT
D gene: .
J gene: TRBJ2-3
clone size: .
V gene: TRBV14

CDR3 protein: CASSEVGAGAYEQYF
CDR3 DNA: TGCGCCAGCAGTGAGGTTGGGGCGGGAGCTTACGAGCAGTACTTC
D gene: TRBD2
J gene: TRBJ2-7
clone size: .
V gene: TRBV10-1

CDR3 protein: CAAGARDTQYF
CDR3 DNA: TGTGCGGCGGGGGCGCGGGATACGCAGTATTTT
D gene: .
J gene: TRBJ2-3
clone size: .
V gene: TRBV19

CDR3 protein: CASSLTGQGASRETQYF
CDR3 DNA: TGTGCCAGCAGCCTCACGGGACAGGGGGCTTCACGGGAGACCCAGTACTTC
D gene: TRBD1
J gene: TRBJ2-5
clone size: .
V gene: TRBV11-2

CDR3 protein: CASSLRGYGYTF
CDR3 DNA: TGTGCCAGCAGCTTGAGAGGGTACGGCTACACCTTC
D gene: .
J gene: TRBJ1-2
clone size: .
V gene: TRBV7-2

CDR3 protein: CASSQDWGAGLGLNEQFF
CDR3 DNA: TGTGCCAGCAGCCAAGATTGGGGGGCCGGACTAGGGCTAAATGAGCAGTTCTTC
D gene: .
J gene: TRBJ2-1
clone size: .
V gene: TRBV3-1/TRBV3-2

CDR3 protein: CASSLLSGFQHF
CDR3 DNA: TGTGCCAGCAGCTTGTTAAGCGGTTTCCAGCATTTT
D gene: .
J gene: TRBJ1-5
clone size: .
V gene: TRBV5-8

CDR3 protein: CASSVGGETYEQYF
CDR3 DNA: TGTGCCAGCAGCGTAGGGGGGGAGACCTACGAGCAGTACTTC
D gene: .
J gene: TRBJ2-7
clone size: .
V gene: TRBV9

CDR3 protein: CAWSVRVGRRESNEQFF
CDR3 DNA: TGTGCCTGGAGTGTACGGGTCGGGAGGAGAGAGAGCAATGAGCAGTTCTTC
D gene: TRBD2
J gene: TRBJ2-1
clone size: .
V gene: TRBV30

CDR3 protein: CSASYAGGQPQHF
CDR3 DNA: TGCAGTGCTAGTTATGCAGGAGGGCAGCCCCAGCATTTT
D gene: .
J gene: TRBJ1-5
clone size: .
V gene: TRBV20-1

CDR3 protein: CASSIRSYQPQHF
CDR3 DNA: TGTGCCAGTAGTATTAGATCCTATCAGCCCCAGCATTTT
D gene: .
J gene: TRBJ1-5
clone size: .
V gene: TRBV19

CDR3 protein: CASSLAGLQETQYF
CDR3 DNA: TGTGCCAGCAGCTTAGCCGGACTCCAAGAGACCCAGTACTTC
D gene: .
J gene: TRBJ2-5
clone size: many
V gene: TRBV11-2

CDR3 protein: CASSQGQKETQYF
CDR3 DNA: TGTGCCAGCAGCCAGGGGCAAAAAGAGACCCAGTACTTC
D gene: .
J gene: TRBJ2-5
clone size: .
V gene: TRBV3-1/TRBV3-2

CDR3 protein: CASSSPGGETQYF
CDR3 DNA: TGTGCCAGCAGCTCCCCAGGGGGGGAGACCCAGTACTTC
D gene: .
J gene: TRBJ2-5
clone size: .
V gene: TRBV7-8

CDR3 protein: CSASAELNEKLFF
CDR3 DNA: TGCAGTGCTAGTGCTGAGTTAAATGAAAAACTGTTTTTT
D gene: .
J gene: TRBJ1-4
clone size: once
V gene: TRBV20-1

CDR3 protein: CASSEGVTTDTQYF
CDR3 DNA: TGTGCCAGCAGTGAAGGGGTGACCACAGATACGCAGTATTTT
D gene: .
J gene: TRBJ2-3
clone size: .
V gene: TRBV6-4

CDR3 protein: CASSVAGSPTGELFF
CDR3 DNA: TGTGCCAGCAGCGTAGCAGGGTCCCCAACCGGGGAGCTGTTTTTT
D gene: .
J gene: TRBJ2-2
clone size: .
V gene: TRBV9

CDR3 protein: CASSSDRGLLMGNTIYF
CDR3 DNA: TGTGCCAGCAGCTCGGACAGGGGGCTACTAATGGGAAACACCATATATTTT
D gene: TRBD1
J gene: TRBJ1-3
clone size: few
V gene: TRBV11-2

CDR3 protein: CASSFLGAYPAYEQYF
CDR3 DNA: TGTGCCAGCAGTTTTCTTGGGGCGTATCCAGCCTACGAGCAGTACTTC
D gene: .
J gene: TRBJ2-7
clone size: .
V gene: TRBV27

CDR3 protein: CASRLLRNTEAFF
CDR3 DNA: TGTGCCAGCAGGCTCCTACGGAACACTGAAGCTTTCTTT
D gene: .
J gene: TRBJ1-1
clone size: .
V gene: TRBV2

CDR3 protein: CASLGQGVLTNTEAFF
CDR3 DNA: TGTGCCAGCTTGGGACAGGGGGTCCTCACGAACACTGAAGCTTTCTTT
D gene: TRBD1
J gene: TRBJ1-1
clone size: .
V gene: TRBV18

CDR3 protein: CASSPGGLGTEAFF
CDR3 DNA: TGTGCCAGCTCTCCAGGGGGCCTCGGCACTGAAGCTTTCTTT
D gene: TRBD1
J gene: TRBJ1-1
clone size: few
V gene: TRBV18

CDR3 protein: CASSRQGLAGGPWNEQFF
CDR3 DNA: TGTGCCAGCAGCCGGCAGGGACTAGCGGGAGGGCCGTGGAATGAGCAGTTCTTC
D gene: TRBD2
J gene: TRBJ2-1
clone size: .
V gene: TRBV9

CDR3 protein: CASSFQAGLYEQYF
CDR3 DNA: TGTGCCAGCAGTTTCCAAGCGGGCCTCTACGAGCAGTACTTC
D gene: .
J gene: TRBJ2-7
clone size: .
V gene: TRBV27

CDR3 protein: CASSPAPNSPLHF
CDR3 DNA: TGTGCCAGCTCACCAGCTCCTAACTCACCCCTCCACTTT
D gene: .
J gene: TRBJ1-6
clone size: .
V gene: TRBV18

CDR3 protein: CASMEYGTNEKLFF
CDR3 DNA: TGTGCCAGCATGGAGTACGGGACTAATGAAAAACTGTTTTTT
D gene: .
J gene: TRBJ1-4
clone size: .
V gene: TRBV6-5

CDR3 protein: CASSQVVGSGNTIYF
CDR3 DNA: TGTGCCAGCAGCCAAGTAGTCGGCTCTGGAAACACCATATATTTT
D gene: .
J gene: TRBJ1-3
clone size: once
V gene: TRBV3-1/TRBV3-2

CDR3 protein: CASSQSPYEQYF
CDR3 DNA: TGCGCCAGCAGTCAGAGCCCTTACGAGCAGTACTTC
D gene: .
J gene: TRBJ2-7
clone size: .
V gene: TRBV23-1

CDR3 protein: CASSEEWGQGNYGYTF
CDR3 DNA: .
D gene: .
J gene: TRBJ1-2
clone size: once
V gene: TRBV21-1

CDR3 protein: CASSESTRVRYGYTF
CDR3 DNA: TGCGCCAGCAGTGAGTCGACCAGGGTGCGATATGGCTACACCTTC
D gene: .
J gene: TRBJ1-2
clone size: .
V gene: TRBV10-2

CDR3 protein: CASSLALAGVNYNEQFF
CDR3 DNA: TGCGCCAGCAGCTTGGCCTTGGCGGGAGTAAACTACAATGAGCAGTTCTTC
D gene: TRBD2
J gene: TRBJ2-1
clone size: .
V gene: TRBV5-1

CDR3 protein: CASSYSPGGFSYEQYF
CDR3 DNA: TGTGCCAGCAGTTACTCCCCAGGGGGGTTTTCCTACGAGCAGTACTTC
D gene: .
J gene: TRBJ2-7
clone size: .
V gene: TRBV6-5

CDR3 protein: CASSLSSGTFLYEQYF
CDR3 DNA: TGCGCCAGCAGCTTGAGTAGCGGGACCTTCTTATACGAGCAGTACTTC
D gene: TRBD2
J gene: TRBJ2-7
clone size: .
V gene: TRBV5-1

CDR3 protein: CASSQKLAGEDEQYF
CDR3 DNA: TGCGCCAGCAGCCAAAAGCTAGCGGGAGAGGACGAGCAGTACTTC
D gene: TRBD2
J gene: TRBJ2-7
clone size: .
V gene: TRBV4-1

CDR3 protein: CASSFPRTGNNEQFF
CDR3 DNA: TGTGCCAGCAGTTTCCCCAGGACAGGTAACAATGAGCAGTTCTTC
D gene: TRBD1
J gene: TRBJ2-1
clone size: .
V gene: TRBV28

CDR3 protein: CAWSGNRVPTGDTEAFF
CDR3 DNA: TGTGCCTGGAGTGGGAATCGTGTGCCCACAGGGGACACTGAAGCTTTCTTT
D gene: TRBD1
J gene: TRBJ1-1
clone size: .
V gene: TRBV30

CDR3 protein: CASSKLQGNYGYTF
CDR3 DNA: TGTGCCAGCAGCAAGCTACAGGGGAACTATGGCTACACCTTC
D gene: TRBD1
J gene: TRBJ1-2
clone size: .
V gene: TRBV6-5